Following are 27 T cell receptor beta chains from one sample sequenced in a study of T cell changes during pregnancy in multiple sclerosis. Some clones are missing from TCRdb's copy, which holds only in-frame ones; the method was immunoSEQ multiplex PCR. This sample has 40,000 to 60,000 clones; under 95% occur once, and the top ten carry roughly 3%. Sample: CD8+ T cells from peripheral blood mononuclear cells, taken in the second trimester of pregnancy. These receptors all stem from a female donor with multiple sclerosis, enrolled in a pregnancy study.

The CDR3 here is CASSLAITGSNSPLHF. In DNA form, the CDR3 reads TGTGCCAGCAGCTTAGCGATCACCGGGTCAAATTCACCCCTCCACTTT. V usage is TRBV7-6 and J usage is TRBJ1-6; no clear D. Trimming shortened V by 0 bases and J by 7 bases, and 13 bases separated the two germline ends. The CDR3 has 16 residues. The germline V gene encodes CDR1 SGHVS and CDR2 FNYEAQ.

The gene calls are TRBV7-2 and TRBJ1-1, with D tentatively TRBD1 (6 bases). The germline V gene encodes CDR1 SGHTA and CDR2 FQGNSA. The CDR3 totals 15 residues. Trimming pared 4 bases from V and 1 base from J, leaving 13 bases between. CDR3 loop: CASSSFQGWNTEAFF. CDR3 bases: TGTGCCAGCAGCTCATTCCAGGGGTGGAACACTGAAGCTTTCTTT.

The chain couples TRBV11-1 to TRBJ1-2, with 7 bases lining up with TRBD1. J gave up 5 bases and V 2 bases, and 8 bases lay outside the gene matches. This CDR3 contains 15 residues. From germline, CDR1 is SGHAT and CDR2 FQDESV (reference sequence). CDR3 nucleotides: TGTGCCAGCAGCTTAACCGCCGGGACAGCTTATGGCTACACCTTC. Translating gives CASSLTAGTAYGYTF.

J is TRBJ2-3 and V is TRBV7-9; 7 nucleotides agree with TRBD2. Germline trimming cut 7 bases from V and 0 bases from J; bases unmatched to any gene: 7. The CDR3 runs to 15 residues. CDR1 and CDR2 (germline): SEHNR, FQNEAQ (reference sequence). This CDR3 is CASTLAAASTDTQYF. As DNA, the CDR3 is TGTGCCAGCACCCTAGCGGCGGCTAGCACAGATACGCAGTATTTT.

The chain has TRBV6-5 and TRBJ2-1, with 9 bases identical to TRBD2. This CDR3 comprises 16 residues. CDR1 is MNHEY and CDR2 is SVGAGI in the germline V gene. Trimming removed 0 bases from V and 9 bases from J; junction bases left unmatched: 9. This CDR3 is CASSYSWASGKGEQFF. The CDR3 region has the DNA TGTGCCAGCAGTTACTCGTGGGCTAGCGGGAAGGGTGAGCAGTTCTTC.

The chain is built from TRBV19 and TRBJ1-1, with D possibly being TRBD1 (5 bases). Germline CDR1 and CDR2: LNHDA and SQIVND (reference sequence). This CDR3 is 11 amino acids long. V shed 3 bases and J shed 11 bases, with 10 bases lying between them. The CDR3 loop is CASSISGFAFF. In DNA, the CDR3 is TGTGCCAGTAGTATTTCAGGGTTTGCTTTCTTT.

Here the CDR3 reads CAISEWGGKAFF. In DNA, the CDR3 is TGTGCCATCAGTGAGTGGGGAGGGAAAGCTTTCTTT. The chain carries TRBV10-3 and TRBJ1-1, with D hard to call. This CDR3 is built from 12 residues. The V gene's germline CDR1 is ENHRY and CDR2 SYGVKD. V dropped 1 base and J dropped 9 bases, with 9 bases sitting between them.

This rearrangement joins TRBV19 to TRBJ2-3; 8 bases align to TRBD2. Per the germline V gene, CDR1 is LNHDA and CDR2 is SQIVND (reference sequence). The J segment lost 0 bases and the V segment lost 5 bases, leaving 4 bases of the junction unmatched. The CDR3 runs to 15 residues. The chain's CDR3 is CASSAGLGSTDTQYF. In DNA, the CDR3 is TGTGCCAGTAGTGCGGGACTAGGTAGCACAGATACGCAGTATTTT.

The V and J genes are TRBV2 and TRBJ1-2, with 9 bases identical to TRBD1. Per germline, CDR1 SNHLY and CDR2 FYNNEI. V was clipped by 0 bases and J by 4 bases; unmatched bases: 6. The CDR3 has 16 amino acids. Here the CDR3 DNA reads TGTGCCAGCAGTGAAGCAGGACAGGGGTTCCCCTATGGCTACACCTTC. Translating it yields CASSEAGQGFPYGYTF.

The CDR3 region has the DNA TGTGCCTGGAGCGGCGGGGCCTATAAGGCTTTCTTT. It specifies CAWSGGAYKAFF. The V gene is TRBV30, the J gene TRBJ1-1, with D tentatively TRBD1 (5 bases). Germline CDR1 is GTSNPN and CDR2 is SVGIG (reference sequence). The CDR3 is 12 residues long. V lost 3 bases to trimming and J lost 11 bases, with 16 bases between them. The full variable domain, in which reference TRBV30 and TRBJ1-1 provide the parts outside the CDR3, is SQTIHQWPATLVQPVGSPLSLECTVEGTSNPNLYWYRQAAGRGLQLLFYSVGIGQISSEVPQNLSASRPQDRQFILSSKKLLLSDSGFYLCAWSGGAYKAFFGQGTRLTVV.

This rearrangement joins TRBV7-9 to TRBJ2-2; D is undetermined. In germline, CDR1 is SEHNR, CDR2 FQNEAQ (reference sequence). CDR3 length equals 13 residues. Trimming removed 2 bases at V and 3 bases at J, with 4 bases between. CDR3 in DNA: TGTGCCAGCAGCTTACGGGACACCGGGGAGCTGTTTTTT. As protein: CASSLRDTGELFF.

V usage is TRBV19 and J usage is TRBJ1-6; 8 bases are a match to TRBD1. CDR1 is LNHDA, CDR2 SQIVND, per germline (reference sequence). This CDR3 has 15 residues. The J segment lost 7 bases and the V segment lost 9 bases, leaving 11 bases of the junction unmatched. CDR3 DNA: TGTGCCAGCCAAGTCGGGACAGGAACAAATTCACCCCTCCACTTT. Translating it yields CASQVGTGTNSPLHF.

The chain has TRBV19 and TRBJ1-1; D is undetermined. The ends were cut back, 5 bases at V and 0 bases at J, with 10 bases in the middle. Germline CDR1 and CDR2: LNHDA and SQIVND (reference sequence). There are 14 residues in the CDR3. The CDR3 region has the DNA TGTGCCAGTAGTTTCGCCAGTATGAACACTGAAGCTTTCTTT. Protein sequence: CASSFASMNTEAFF.

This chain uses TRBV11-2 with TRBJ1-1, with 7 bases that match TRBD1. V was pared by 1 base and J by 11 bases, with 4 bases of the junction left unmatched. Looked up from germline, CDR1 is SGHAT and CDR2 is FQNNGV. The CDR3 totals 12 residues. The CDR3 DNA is TGTGCCAGCAGCTTAGGGGACAGCCTGGCTTTCTTT. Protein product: CASSLGDSLAFF. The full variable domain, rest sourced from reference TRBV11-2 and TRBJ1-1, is EAGVAQSPRYKIIEKRQSVAFWCNPISGHATLYWYQQILGQGPKLLIQFQNNGVVDDSQLPKDRFSAERLKGVDSTLKIQPAKLEDSAVYLCASSLGDSLAFFGQGTRLTVV.

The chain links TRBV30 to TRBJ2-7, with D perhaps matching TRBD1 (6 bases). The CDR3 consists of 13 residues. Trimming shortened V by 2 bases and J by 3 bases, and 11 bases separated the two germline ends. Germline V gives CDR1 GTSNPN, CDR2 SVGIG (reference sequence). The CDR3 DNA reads TGTGCCTGGAGTCTAATAGGGGGCTACGAGCAGTACTTC. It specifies CAWSLIGGYEQYF.

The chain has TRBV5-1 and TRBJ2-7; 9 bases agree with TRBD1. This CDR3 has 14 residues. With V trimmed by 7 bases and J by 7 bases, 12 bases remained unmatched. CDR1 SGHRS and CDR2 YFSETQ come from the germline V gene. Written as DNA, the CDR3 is TGCGCCAGCTCGGTCCCGACAGGGGGAGATGAGCAGTACTTC. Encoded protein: CASSVPTGGDEQYF.

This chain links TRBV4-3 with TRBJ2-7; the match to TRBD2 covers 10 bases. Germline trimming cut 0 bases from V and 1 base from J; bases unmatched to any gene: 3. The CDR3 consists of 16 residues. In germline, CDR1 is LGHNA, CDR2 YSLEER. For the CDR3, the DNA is TGCGCCAGCAGCCAAGATTGGACTAGCGGATCCTACGAGCAGTACTTC. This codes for CASSQDWTSGSYEQYF.

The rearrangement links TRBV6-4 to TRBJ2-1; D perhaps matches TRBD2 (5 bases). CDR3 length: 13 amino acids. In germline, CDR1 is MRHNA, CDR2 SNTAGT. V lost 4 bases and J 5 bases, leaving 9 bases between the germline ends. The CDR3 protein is CASSVGGNNEQFF. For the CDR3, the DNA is TGTGCCAGCAGTGTCGGAGGCAACAATGAGCAGTTCTTC.

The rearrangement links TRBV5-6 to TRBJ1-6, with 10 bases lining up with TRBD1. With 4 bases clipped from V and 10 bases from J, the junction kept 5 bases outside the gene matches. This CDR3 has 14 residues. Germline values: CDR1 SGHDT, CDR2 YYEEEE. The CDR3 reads CASSPGQGYSPLHF. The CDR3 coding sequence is TGTGCCAGCAGCCCGGGACAGGGGTACTCACCCCTCCACTTT.

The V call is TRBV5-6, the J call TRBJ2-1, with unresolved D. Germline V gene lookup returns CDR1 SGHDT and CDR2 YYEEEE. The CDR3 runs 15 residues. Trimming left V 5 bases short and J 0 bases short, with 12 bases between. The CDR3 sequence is CASRGGPASYNEQFF. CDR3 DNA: TGTGCCAGCAGGGGTGGGCCAGCCTCCTACAATGAGCAGTTCTTC.

CDR3 nucleotide sequence: TGTGCCAGCGGGAGGGGGGGGAACACTGAAGCTTTCTTT. This encodes CASGRGGNTEAFF. The rearrangement joins TRBV9 to TRBJ1-1, with D perhaps TRBD1 (6 bases). V lost 7 bases to trimming and J lost 1 base, with 11 bases between them. The CDR3 consists of 13 residues. The germline V gene has CDR1 SGDLS and CDR2 YYNGEE.

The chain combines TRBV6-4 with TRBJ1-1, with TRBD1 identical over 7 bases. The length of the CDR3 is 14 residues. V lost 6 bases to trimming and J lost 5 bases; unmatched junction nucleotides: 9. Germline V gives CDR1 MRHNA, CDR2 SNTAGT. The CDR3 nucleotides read TGTGCCAGCAGGGAGACAGGGAGGTCGACTGAAGCTTTCTTT. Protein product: CASRETGRSTEAFF.

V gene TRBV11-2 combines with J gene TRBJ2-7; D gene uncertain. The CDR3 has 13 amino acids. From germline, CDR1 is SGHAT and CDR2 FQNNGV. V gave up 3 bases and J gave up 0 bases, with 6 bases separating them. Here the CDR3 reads CASSFAGSYEQYF. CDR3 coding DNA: TGTGCCAGCAGCTTCGCAGGCTCCTACGAGCAGTACTTC.

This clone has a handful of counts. The CDR3 DNA reads as TGTGCCAGCAGGGACAGGAGTGGTAACTATGGCTACACCTTC. Amino acid sequence: CASRDRSGNYGYTF. The chain combines TRBV6-6 with TRBJ1-2, with 7 bases lining up with TRBD1. V gave up 6 bases and J gave up 1 base; unmatched junction bases: 5. Germline V gene data show CDR1 as MNHNY and CDR2 as SVGAGI (reference sequence). This CDR3 spans 14 amino acids.

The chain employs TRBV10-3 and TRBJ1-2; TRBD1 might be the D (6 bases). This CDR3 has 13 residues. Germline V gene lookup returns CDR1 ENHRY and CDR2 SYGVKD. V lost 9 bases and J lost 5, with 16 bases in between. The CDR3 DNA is TGTGCCATACAGGGAAGTCAGTCGTATGGCTACACCTTC. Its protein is CAIQGSQSYGYTF.

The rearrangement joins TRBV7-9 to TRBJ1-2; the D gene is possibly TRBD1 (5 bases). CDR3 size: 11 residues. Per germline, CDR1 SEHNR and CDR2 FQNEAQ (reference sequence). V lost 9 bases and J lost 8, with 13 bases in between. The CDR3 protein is CASTGAWGYTF. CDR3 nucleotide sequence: TGTGCCAGTACAGGAGCCTGGGGCTACACCTTC. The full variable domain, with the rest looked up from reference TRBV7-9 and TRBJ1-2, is DTGVSQNPRHKITKRGQNVTFRCDPISEHNRLYWYRQTLGQGPEFLTYFQNEAQLEKSRLLSDRFSAERPKGSFSTLEIQRTEQGDSAMYLCASTGAWGYTFGSGTRLTVV.

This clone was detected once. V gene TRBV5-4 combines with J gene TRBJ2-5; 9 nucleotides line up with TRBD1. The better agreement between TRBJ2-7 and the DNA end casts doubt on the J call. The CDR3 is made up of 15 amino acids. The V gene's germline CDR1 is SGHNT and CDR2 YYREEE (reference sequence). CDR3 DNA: TGTGCCAGCAGCTCTCCGGACAGGGGTACCTACGAGCAGTACTTC. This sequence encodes CASSSPDRGTYEQYF.